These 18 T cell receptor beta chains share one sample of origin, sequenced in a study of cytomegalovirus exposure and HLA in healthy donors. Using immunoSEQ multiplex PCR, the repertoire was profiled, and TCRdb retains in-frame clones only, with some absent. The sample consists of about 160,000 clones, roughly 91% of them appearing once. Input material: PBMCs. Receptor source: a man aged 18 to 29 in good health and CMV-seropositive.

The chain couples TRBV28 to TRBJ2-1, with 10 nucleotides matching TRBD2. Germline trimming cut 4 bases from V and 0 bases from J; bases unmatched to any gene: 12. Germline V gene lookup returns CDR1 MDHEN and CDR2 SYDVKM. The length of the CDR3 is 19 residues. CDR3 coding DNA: TGTGCCAGCAGTTCTTTAGGACTAGCGGTGCCGAGCTCCTACAATGAGCAGTTCTTC. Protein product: CASSSLGLAVPSSYNEQFF.

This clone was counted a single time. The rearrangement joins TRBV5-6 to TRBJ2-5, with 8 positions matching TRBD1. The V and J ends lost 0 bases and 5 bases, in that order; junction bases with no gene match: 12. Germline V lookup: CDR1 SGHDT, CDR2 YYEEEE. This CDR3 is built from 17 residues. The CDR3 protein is CASSLDLGQVFGETQYF. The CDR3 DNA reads TGTGCCAGCAGCTTGGACCTGGGACAGGTCTTCGGGGAGACCCAGTACTTC. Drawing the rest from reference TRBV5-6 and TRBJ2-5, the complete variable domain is DAGVTQSPTHLIKTRGQQVTLRCSPKSGHDTVSWYQQALGQGPQFIFQYYEEEERQRGNFPDRFSGHQFPNYSSELNVNALLLGDSALYLCASSLDLGQVFGETQYFGPGTRLLVL.

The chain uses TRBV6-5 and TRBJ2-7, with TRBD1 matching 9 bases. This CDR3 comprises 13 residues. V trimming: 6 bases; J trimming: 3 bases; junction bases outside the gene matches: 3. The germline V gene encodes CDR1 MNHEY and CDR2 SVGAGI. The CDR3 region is CASSRQGDYEQYF. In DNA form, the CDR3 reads TGTGCCAGCAGCCGACAGGGGGACTACGAGCAGTACTTC.

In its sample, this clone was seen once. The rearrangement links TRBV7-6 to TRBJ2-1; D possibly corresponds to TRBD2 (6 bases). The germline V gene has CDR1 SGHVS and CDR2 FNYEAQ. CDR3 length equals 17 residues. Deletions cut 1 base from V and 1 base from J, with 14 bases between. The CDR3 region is CASSLGLRGKSYNEQFF. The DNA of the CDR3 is TGTGCCAGCAGCTTAGGACTCCGCGGGAAATCCTACAATGAGCAGTTCTTC.

The CDR3, as DNA: TGTGCCAGCAGTTACAATGAACAAGAGAGGGCTTTCTTT. Its protein product is CASSYNEQERAFF. The J gene is TRBJ1-1, the V gene TRBV6-5; no definite D call. V lost 2 bases to trimming and J lost 11 bases, with 15 bases between them. The CDR3 loop spans 13 amino acids. Looked up from germline, CDR1 is MNHEY and CDR2 is SVGAGI.

This CDR3 reads CASSQGLAGQSYEQYF. For the CDR3, the DNA is TGTGCCAGCAGCCAGGGACTAGCGGGACAATCCTACGAGCAGTACTTC. The chain is built from TRBV5-4 and TRBJ2-7; 13 bases are shared with TRBD2. CDR1 is SGHNT and CDR2 is YYREEE in the germline V gene (reference sequence). The V gene end was trimmed by 4 bases and the J gene end by 1 base; junction bases not matched to a gene: 5. The CDR3 is 16 amino acids.

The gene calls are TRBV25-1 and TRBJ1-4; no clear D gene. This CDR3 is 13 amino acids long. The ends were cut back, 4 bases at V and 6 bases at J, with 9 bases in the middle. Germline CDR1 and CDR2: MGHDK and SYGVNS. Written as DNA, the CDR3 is TGTGCCAGCAGTGGACGGGGTTATGAAAAACTGTTTTTT. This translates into CASSGRGYEKLFF.

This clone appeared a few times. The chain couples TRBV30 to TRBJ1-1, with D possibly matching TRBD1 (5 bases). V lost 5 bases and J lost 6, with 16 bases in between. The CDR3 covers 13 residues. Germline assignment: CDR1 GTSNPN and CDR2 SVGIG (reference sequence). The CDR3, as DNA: TGTGCCTGGGATGACAGCCACCAACCTGAAGCTTTCTTT. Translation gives CAWDDSHQPEAFF.

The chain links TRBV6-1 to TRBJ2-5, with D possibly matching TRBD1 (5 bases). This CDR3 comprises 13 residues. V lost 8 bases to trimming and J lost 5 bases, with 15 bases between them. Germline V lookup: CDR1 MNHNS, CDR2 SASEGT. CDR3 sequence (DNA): TGTGCCAGCCACCGGCAGGGTAGGGAGACCCAGTACTTC. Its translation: CASHRQGRETQYF.

CDR3 sequence reads: CASSFPGGNEKLFF. The DNA of the CDR3 is TGTGCCAGCAGTTTTCCGGGGGGGAATGAAAAACTGTTTTTT. The V gene is TRBV28, the J gene TRBJ1-4; D might be TRBD1 (5 bases). This CDR3 is built from 14 residues. The V end lost 3 bases, the J end lost 5 bases, and 10 bases lay between the germline ends. The germline V gene encodes CDR1 MDHEN and CDR2 SYDVKM.

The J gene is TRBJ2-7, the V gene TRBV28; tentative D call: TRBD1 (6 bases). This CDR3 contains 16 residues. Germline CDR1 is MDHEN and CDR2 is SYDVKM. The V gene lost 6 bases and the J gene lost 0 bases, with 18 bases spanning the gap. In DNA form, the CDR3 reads TGTGCCAGCAGCGGGGACATAGGGACCTACTCCTACGAGCAGTACTTC. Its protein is CASSGDIGTYSYEQYF.

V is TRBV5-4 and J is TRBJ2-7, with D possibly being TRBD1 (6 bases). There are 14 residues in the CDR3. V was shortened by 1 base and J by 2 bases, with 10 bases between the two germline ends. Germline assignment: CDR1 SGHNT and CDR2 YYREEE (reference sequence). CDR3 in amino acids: CASSLPDSPYEQYF. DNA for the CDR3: TGTGCCAGCAGCTTGCCGGACAGTCCCTACGAGCAGTACTTC.

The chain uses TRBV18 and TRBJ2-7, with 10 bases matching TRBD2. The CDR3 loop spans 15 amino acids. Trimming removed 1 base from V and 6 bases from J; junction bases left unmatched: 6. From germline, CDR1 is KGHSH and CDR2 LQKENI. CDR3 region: CASSPLGTSDGEQYF. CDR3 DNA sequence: TGTGCCAGCTCACCACTCGGGACTAGCGACGGCGAGCAGTACTTC. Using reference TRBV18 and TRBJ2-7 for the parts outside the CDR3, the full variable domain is NAGVMQNPRHLVRRRGQEARLRCSPMKGHSHVYWYRQLPEEGLKFMVYLQKENIIDESGMPKERFSAEFPKEGPSILRIQQVVRGDSAAYFCASSPLGTSDGEQYFGPGTRLTVT.

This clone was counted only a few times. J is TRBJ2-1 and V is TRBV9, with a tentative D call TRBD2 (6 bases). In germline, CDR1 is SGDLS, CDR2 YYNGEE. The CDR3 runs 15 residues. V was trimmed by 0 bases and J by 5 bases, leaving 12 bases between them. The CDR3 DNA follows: TGTGCCAGCAGCGTAGTATCGGGAGATAACAATGAGCAGTTCTTC. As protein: CASSVVSGDNNEQFF.

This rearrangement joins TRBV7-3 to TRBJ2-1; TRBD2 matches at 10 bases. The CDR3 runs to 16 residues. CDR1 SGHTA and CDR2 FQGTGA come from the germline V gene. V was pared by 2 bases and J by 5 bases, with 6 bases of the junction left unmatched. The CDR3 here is CASSLAGLAGDNEQFF. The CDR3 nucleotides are TGTGCCAGCAGCTTAGCTGGCCTAGCGGGGGACAATGAGCAGTTCTTC.

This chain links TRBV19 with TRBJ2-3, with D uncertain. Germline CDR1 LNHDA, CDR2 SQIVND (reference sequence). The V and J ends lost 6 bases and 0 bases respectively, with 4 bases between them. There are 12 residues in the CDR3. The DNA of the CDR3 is TGTGCCAGTAGGGCTAGCACAGATACGCAGTATTTT. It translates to CASRASTDTQYF.

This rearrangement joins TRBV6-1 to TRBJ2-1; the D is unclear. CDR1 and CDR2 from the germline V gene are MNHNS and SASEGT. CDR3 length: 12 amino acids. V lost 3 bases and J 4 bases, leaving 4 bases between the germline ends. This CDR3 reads CASSDVYNEQFF. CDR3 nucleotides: TGTGCCAGCAGTGACGTATACAATGAGCAGTTCTTC.

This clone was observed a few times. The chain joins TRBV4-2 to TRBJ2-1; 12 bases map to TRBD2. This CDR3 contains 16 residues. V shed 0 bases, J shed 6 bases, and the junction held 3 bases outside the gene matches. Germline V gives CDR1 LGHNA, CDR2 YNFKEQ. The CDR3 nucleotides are TGTGCCAGCAGCCAAGAGGGACTAGCGGGTTTCAATGAGCAGTTCTTC. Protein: CASSQEGLAGFNEQFF.